Below are 27 T cell receptor beta chains sequenced from a single sample in a study of T-cell reconstitution after alpha-beta-depleted transplantation in children (dated by TCRdb to the mid-2010s). The library was produced with PCR. Sequencing was carried out with an Illumina HiSeq 2500. To normalize quantification of the TCRbeta repertoire, the TCR libraries were built with molecular barcoding that relied on unique molecular identifiers. TCRdb applied fastp at Q25 and MiXCR to the public reads, then kept only in-frame beta chains. Rows with a matching CDR3 protein are joined into one entry that keeps the most common DNA and genes. The sample records 300,000 to 400,000 distinct CDR3 sequences, 15% to 20% of which are singletons. 35% to 50% of the sample is in the top ten clones. The label giving this sample's treatment or condition can be read as: allogeneic hematopoietic cell transplantation with graft depleted of TCRalphabeta T cells and CD19 B cells.

Sequencing was performed on PBMCs, mostly from graft donor cells, taken 360 days after TCRalphabeta/CD19-depleted stem cell transplant. All receptors derive from a male patient aged 2 to 10 who had a stem cell transplant for acute lymphoblastic leukemia, so the T cells may come from the graft donor.

This clonotype was seen more than once but under ten times. The V call is TRBV5-1, the J call TRBJ2-2, with D tentatively TRBD2 (6 bases). V was pared by 3 bases and J by 4 bases, with 16 bases between. This CDR3 is 16 amino acids long. The germline CDR1 and CDR2 sequences are SGHRS and YFSETQ. The chain's CDR3 is CASSSGTSPPTGELFF. DNA of the CDR3: TGCGCCAGCAGCTCCGGGACTTCACCCCCCACCGGGGAGCTGTTTTTT.

This clonotype was found a few times. V gene TRBV3-1 combines with J gene TRBJ2-3; weak D call: TRBD2 (5 bases). Trimming removed 4 bases at V and 3 bases at J, with 17 bases between. The germline V gene encodes CDR1 LGHDT and CDR2 YNNKEL (reference sequence). The CDR3 totals 16 residues. The DNA for the CDR3 is TGTGCCAGCAGCCTCGGCTGGGAGCGTCGTACAGATACGCAGTATTTT. This gives the protein CASSLGWERRTDTQYF.

This rearrangement joins TRBV15 to TRBJ2-1; 8 bases map to TRBD2. This CDR3 has 17 amino acids. Germline lookup yields CDR1 LNHNV and CDR2 YYDKDF (reference sequence). V dropped 0 bases and J dropped 6; count of bases not matched to a gene: 10. The chain's CDR3 is CATSRDPPGGPINEQFF. The DNA for the CDR3 is TGTGCCACCAGCAGAGATCCTCCGGGAGGGCCTATCAATGAGCAGTTCTTC.

This clonotype has more than one count but fewer than ten. The rearrangement links TRBV28 to TRBJ1-5; weak D call: TRBD1 (5 bases). The CDR3 runs 18 residues. The ends were cut back, 5 bases at V and 0 bases at J, with 20 bases in the middle. Germline CDR1 reads MDHEN; CDR2 reads SYDVKM. CDR3: CASSPSPAGTGSNQPQHF. The CDR3 bases are TGTGCCAGCAGTCCCTCACCTGCAGGAACAGGTAGCAATCAGCCCCAGCATTTT.

The chain combines TRBV6-2 or TRBV6-3 with TRBJ2-7, with 10 bases identical to TRBD2. In germline, CDR1 is MNHEY, CDR2 SVGEGT. This CDR3 is 15 amino acids long. V lost 1 base and J lost 7; bases outside the gene matches: 7. The CDR3 sequence is CASSYLLGLADEQYF. The CDR3, as DNA: TGTGCCAGCAGTTACTTACTTGGACTAGCGGATGAGCAGTACTTC.

This chain connects TRBV5-1 to TRBJ1-1; D is possibly TRBD1 (5 bases). Germline V CDR1 and CDR2: SGHRS, YFSETQ. The germline V and J ends were trimmed by 2 bases and 1 base, with 9 bases remaining between them. The CDR3 runs 14 residues. The CDR3 spells CASSFGDRNTEAFF. Here the CDR3 DNA reads TGCGCCAGCAGCTTTGGTGACAGGAACACTGAAGCTTTCTTT.

V usage is TRBV25-1 and J usage is TRBJ2-3; 11 positions agree with TRBD2. The CDR3 consists of 20 residues. Per germline, CDR1 MGHDK and CDR2 SYGVNS. The V segment lost 4 bases and the J segment 8 bases; nucleotides outside the gene matches: 23. CDR3 nucleotides: TGTGCCAGCAGTGCCCCGACTAGCGGGAAATCCGAGCGGGGGCGTGGTACGCAGTATTTT. Translated, it gives CASSAPTSGKSERGRGTQYF.

The chain links TRBV9 to TRBJ2-1; 13 nucleotides agree with TRBD2. Trimming took 3 bases from V and 10 from J; bases not matched to a gene: 7. Per germline, CDR1 SGDLS and CDR2 YYNGEE. The CDR3 is 15 residues long. The CDR3 region has the DNA TGTGCCAGCAGCGACGGACTAGCGGGAGCCAGCGAGCAGTTCTTC. Residues: CASSDGLAGASEQFF.

This rearrangement joins TRBV5-1 to TRBJ2-1; 12 nucleotides align to TRBD2. This CDR3 is built from 20 residues. The germline V gene encodes CDR1 SGHRS and CDR2 YFSETQ. After removal of 7 bases from V and 6 bases from J, the junction contained 23 bases not matched to a gene. The DNA for the CDR3 is TGCGCCAGCGCCCCCGGTCCGACCGACGGACTAGCGGGAATCATCAATGAGCAGTTCTTC. Its protein is CASAPGPTDGLAGIINEQFF.

There are many counts of this clonotype. The CDR3 DNA reads TGTGCCAGCAGTAGGTGGACGGACAGTTACATTTACACCTTC. It codes for CASSRWTDSYIYTF. This chain uses TRBV12-3 or TRBV12-4 with TRBJ1-2, with D possibly being TRBD1 (6 bases). The CDR3 runs to 14 residues. Trimming cost V 5 bases and J 11 bases, with 21 bases left between them.

V gene TRBV7-2 combines with J gene TRBJ2-3; D unclear. Trimming removed 0 bases at V and 0 bases at J, with 25 bases between. This CDR3 region has 21 residues. Germline CDR1 and CDR2: SGHTA and FQGNSA. The CDR3 loop reads CASSLAINFGYFRHSTDTQYF. The CDR3 DNA reads TGTGCCAGCAGCTTAGCGATAAATTTTGGCTATTTTCGACATAGCACAGATACGCAGTATTTT.

This clonotype was seen a handful of times. This rearrangement joins TRBV4-1 to TRBJ2-4; the D is unclear. V shed 1 base and J shed 2 bases, with 12 bases lying between them. This CDR3 is 16 amino acids long. The germline CDR1 and CDR2 sequences are MGHRA and YSYEKL. The CDR3 coding sequence is TGCGCCAGCAGCCAAGTAGTAGCCCAACCCAAAAACATTCAGTACTTC. Translating gives CASSQVVAQPKNIQYF.

Ten or more counts support this clonotype. Germline is not matched at one junction end, which may reflect a read error. The chain recombines TRBV24-1 with TRBJ2-1; TRBD2 agrees at 9 bases. The CDR3 covers 17 residues. The germline CDR1 and CDR2 sequences are KGHDR and SFDVKD. In DNA, the CDR3 is TGTGCCACCAGTGACTCCCTAGGGACTAGCTCCCACAATGAGCAGTTCTTC. It yields the protein CATSDSLGTSSHNEQFF.

This clonotype has just a few counts. J is TRBJ1-1 and V is TRBV28; D may be TRBD1 (5 bases). The germline V gene encodes CDR1 MDHEN and CDR2 SYDVKM. V lost 3 bases, J lost 1 base, and 9 bases lay in between. CDR3 length: 14 residues. The CDR3 bases are TGTGCCAGCAGTTTCAGGGTTCGGAACACTGAAGCTTTCTTT. Translation: CASSFRVRNTEAFF. The variable domain in full, completed from reference TRBV28 and TRBJ1-1, reads DVKVTQSSRYLVKRTGEKVFLECVQDMDHENMFWYRQDPGLGLRLIYFSYDVKMKEKGDIPEGYSVSREKKERFSLILESASTNQTSMYLCASSFRVRNTEAFFGQGTRLTVV.

This clonotype was seen repeatedly, ten times or more. CDR3 bases: TGTGCCAGCAGTTACGGGACCGATAATTCACCCCTCCACTTT. Translated: CASSYGTDNSPLHF. J is TRBJ1-6 and V is TRBV12-3 or TRBV12-4, with D perhaps matching TRBD1 (5 bases). This CDR3 comprises 14 residues. V was clipped by 4 bases and J by 5 bases, with 9 bases between them.

V and J are TRBV2 and TRBJ2-1; possible D gene TRBD1, 6 bases. With 5 bases removed from V and 12 bases from J, the gap between germline ends came to 14 bases. There are 12 residues in the CDR3. Germline V CDR1 and CDR2: SNHLY, FYNNEI. The CDR3, as DNA: TGTGCCAGCAGTTTACAGGGCTGGGGGCAGTTCTTC. Translated: CASSLQGWGQFF.

This clonotype was counted a few times. The V call is TRBV5-1, the J call TRBJ1-1; 7 positions agree with TRBD1. The junction had 5 bases not matched to a gene; V was cut back by 1 base and J by 5 bases. The germline V gene has CDR1 SGHRS and CDR2 YFSETQ. This CDR3 is 14 amino acids long. CDR3 bases: TGCGCCAGCAGCTTGAAACTCAGGGGGACTGAAGCTTTCTTT. Amino acid sequence: CASSLKLRGTEAFF.

The chain is built from TRBV28 and TRBJ2-7; the D gene could be TRBD1 or TRBD2 (5 bases each). In germline, CDR1 is MDHEN, CDR2 SYDVKM. V was shortened by 6 bases and J by 2 bases, with 17 bases between the two germline ends. The CDR3 contains 15 residues. CDR3 residues: CASRSTGTRPYEQYF. The DNA of the CDR3 is TGTGCCAGCAGGTCTACCGGGACCCGACCCTACGAGCAGTACTTC.

In this sample, this clonotype is medium-sized. The chain has TRBV12-3 or TRBV12-4 and TRBJ1-4; D not certain. This CDR3 is 12 amino acids long. Trimming stripped 3 bases from V and 14 bases from J, with 13 bases between. The CDR3 here is CASSFKGLRLFF. The CDR3 DNA sequence: TGTGCCAGCAGTTTTAAAGGCCTACGGCTGTTTTTT.

This clonotype has a handful of counts. Written as DNA, the CDR3 is TGTGCCAGCAGTCCATGGCCCTTCAATGAGCAGTTCTTC. Its protein is CASSPWPFNEQFF. This sequence joins TRBV27 and TRBJ2-1; D call uncertain. This CDR3 spans 13 amino acids. The germline gives CDR1 MNHEY, CDR2 SMNVEV (reference sequence). The germline V and J ends were trimmed by 5 bases and 6 bases, with 11 bases remaining between them.

The J gene is TRBJ2-7, the V gene TRBV5-1, with no clear D. In germline, CDR1 is SGHRS, CDR2 YFSETQ. The CDR3 contains 14 residues. The ends were cut back, 6 bases at V and 0 bases at J, with 13 bases in the middle. DNA for the CDR3: TGCGCCAGCAAATACGGACGGAGCTCCTACGAGCAGTACTTC. It encodes CASKYGRSSYEQYF.

This clonotype came up many times. The genes are TRBV12-3 or TRBV12-4 and TRBJ2-1; 8 nucleotides agree with TRBD2. Unmatched junction bases numbered 4, after V lost 5 bases and J lost 4 bases. CDR3 length equals 14 residues. Here the CDR3 DNA reads TGTGCCAGCAGTCTAATAGCGGGGTACAATGAGCAGTTCTTC. Protein: CASSLIAGYNEQFF.

CDR3 residues: CASSVGLFSYEQYF. The CDR3 DNA is TGTGCCAGCAGCGTCGGGCTATTCTCCTACGAGCAGTACTTC. The chain is built from TRBV9 and TRBJ2-7; D gene ambiguous. Germline V gene lookup returns CDR1 SGDLS and CDR2 YYNGEE. The CDR3 contains 14 residues. Trimming removed 2 bases from V and 0 bases from J, with 9 bases in between.

The chain has TRBV12-3 or TRBV12-4 and TRBJ2-1, with a possible D match to TRBD1 (5 bases). The CDR3 extends over 13 amino acids. With 5 bases removed from V and 10 bases from J, the gap between germline ends came to 15 bases. CDR3 nucleotide sequence: TGTGCCAGCAGTCAGCTCACGACAGACGAGCAGTTCTTC. Protein product: CASSQLTTDEQFF.

This clonotype was seen only a few times. The chain employs TRBV28 and TRBJ2-1, with TRBD1 identical over 9 bases. V was clipped by 5 bases and J by 7 bases; unmatched bases: 12. The CDR3 is made up of 16 amino acids. Germline values: CDR1 MDHEN, CDR2 SYDVKM. CDR3 amino acids: CASSPPGTGRENEQFF. The CDR3 DNA is TGTGCCAGCAGTCCCCCCGGGACAGGGAGGGAGAATGAGCAGTTCTTC.

This clonotype has a count of ten or more. This rearrangement joins TRBV12-3 or TRBV12-4 to TRBJ2-2; D is perhaps TRBD2 (6 bases). V shed 2 bases and J shed 4 bases, with 11 bases lying between them. This CDR3 region has 15 residues. CDR3 residues: CASSLRLARTGELFF. The CDR3, as DNA: TGTGCCAGCAGTTTAAGGCTAGCGCGCACCGGGGAGCTGTTTTTT.

The chain joins TRBV25-1 to TRBJ2-7, with D possibly TRBD2 on 6 matching bases. This CDR3 is 15 amino acids long. Trimming stripped 6 bases from V and 0 bases from J, with 15 bases between. Germline-derived CDR1 and CDR2 are MGHDK and SYGVNS. CDR3 sequence: CASSPRPEGSYEQYF. The CDR3 region has the DNA TGTGCCAGCAGCCCCCGTCCGGAGGGCTCCTACGAGCAGTACTTC.